One TCR beta chain is described in this entry. These data come from a study of blood T cell repertoires in COVID-19. Across the study: Spain, Italy and the United States supplied samples that represented acute and convalescent COVID-19. In each case, the material was cDNA or gDNA derived from T cells, B-cell-depleted T cells, or PBMCs.

Assay: immunoSEQ multiplex PCR; the TCRdb copy retains only in-frame clones and omits some. The sample holds approximately 210,000 clones, about 86% seen once. The CDR3 runs 13 residues. Germline values: CDR1 LGHDT, CDR2 YNNKEL (reference sequence). V lost 7 bases, J lost 1 base, and 10 bases lay in between. The TCR originated in an older woman with acute or convalescent COVID-19. Sequenced input: peripheral blood. The V and J genes are TRBV3-1 (or the pseudogene TRBV3-2) and TRBJ1-1, with a tentative D call TRBD1 (5 bases). CDR3: CASTIGANTEAFF. CDR3 nucleotides: TGTGCCAGCACCATTGGGGCGAACACTGAAGCTTTCTTT.